Listed below are T cell receptor beta chains from one sample, sequenced in a study of blood T cell repertoires in COVID-19. TCRdb keeps only in-frame clones here, not all; method: immunoSEQ multiplex PCR. The sample has about 180,000 clones; about four fifths are singletons. Sequencing was done on a sample of peripheral blood. These receptors were collected from a woman between 70 and 85 years old with COVID-19, enrolled during active disease. Each CDR3 is given with its conserved first and last residue. A D gene is named only where the DNA matches it firmly. A row's size may be missing; if present it is once, few, many or a size class.

TRBD2,TRBJ2-7,-,TRBV7-2,17,CASSLAPPSAGGDEQYF,TGTGCCAGCAGCTTAGCGCCCCCCTCAGCGGGAGGGGACGAGCAGTACTTC
-,TRBJ2-2,-,TRBV4-3,17,CASSQENPYLGHGELFF,TGCGCCAGCAGCCAAGAGAACCCCTACCTGGGGCACGGGGAGCTGTTTTTT
-,TRBJ1-3,-,TRBV7-2,16,CASSLATALGGNTIYF,TGTGCCAGCAGCTTAGCCACGGCCCTAGGAGGAAACACCATATATTTT
-,TRBJ1-2,-,TRBV27,13,CASSFGINYGYTF,TGTGCCAGCAGTTTCGGGATTAACTATGGCTACACCTTC
-,TRBJ2-7,-,TRBV4-1,14,CASSQGTRSYEQYF,TGCGCCAGCAGCCAAGGGACTCGCTCCTACGAGCAGTACTTC
-,TRBJ1-2,-,TRBV3-1/TRBV3-2,15,CASSHEGGVNYGYTF,TGTGCCAGCAGCCATGAAGGAGGCGTCAACTATGGCTACACCTTC
-,TRBJ1-2,-,TRBV6-5,11,CASSYGAGYTF,TGTGCCAGCAGTTACGGGGCCGGCTACACCTTC
TRBD2,TRBJ2-1,-,TRBV24-1,16,CATSTTSGRGYNEQFF,TGTGCCACCAGTACTACTAGCGGGAGAGGGTACAATGAGCAGTTCTTC
TRBD1,TRBJ1-5,-,TRBV28,15,CASSSGTGRNQPQHF,TGTGCCAGCAGTTCTGGGACAGGGCGGAATCAGCCCCAGCATTTT
-,TRBJ1-1,-,TRBV2,13,CASSPGSPFAAFF,TGTGCCAGCAGCCCCGGGAGCCCCTTTGCTGCTTTCTTT
TRBD1,TRBJ1-4,-,TRBV5-1,16,CASSLGYRGRGEKLFF,TGCGCCAGCAGCTTGGGGTACAGGGGGCGCGGTGAAAAACTGTTTTTT
-,TRBJ2-7,-,TRBV19,14,CASDRGGGSYEQYF,TGTGCCAGTGATCGGGGAGGTGGGTCCTACGAGCAGTACTTC
TRBD2,TRBJ2-7,-,TRBV7-2,16,CASSLAGTSVSYEQYF,TGTGCCAGCAGCTTAGCGGGGACTAGCGTCTCCTACGAGCAGTACTTC
-,TRBJ2-3,few,TRBV7-2,13,CASSRDEGHTQYF,TGTGCCAGCAGCCGAGATGAGGGCCATACGCAGTATTTT
-,TRBJ2-5,-,TRBV5-1,15,CASSLPGIGKETQYF,TGCGCCAGCAGCTTACCGGGGATTGGGAAAGAGACCCAGTACTTC
-,TRBJ1-2,-,TRBV7-9,12,CASNREGDGYTF,TGTGCCAGCAACAGAGAGGGGGACGGCTACACCTTC
TRBD1,TRBJ2-1,-,TRBV19,15,CASSIDGTVYNEQFF,TGTGCCAGTAGTATAGATGGGACAGTCTACAATGAGCAGTTCTTC
-,TRBJ2-7,-,TRBV7-8,13,CASSRTRGNEQYF,TGTGCCAGCAGCCGTACACGGGGTAACGAGCAGTACTTC
-,TRBJ2-1,-,TRBV10-3,13,CAISEGSYNEQFF,TGTGCCATCAGTGAGGGCTCATACAATGAGCAGTTCTTC
-,TRBJ2-7,-,TRBV19,14,CASSPRDSSYEQYF,TGTGCCAGTAGTCCGCGCGACAGCTCCTACGAGCAGTACTTC
-,TRBJ2-1,-,TRBV2,14,CASSQVSAGSEQFF,TGTGCCAGCAGCCAAGTCTCCGCGGGAAGCGAGCAGTTCTTC
TRBD1,TRBJ2-2,-,TRBV5-1,15,CASSQGTGVTGELFF,TGCGCCAGCAGCCAAGGGACAGGGGTCACCGGGGAGCTGTTTTTT
-,TRBJ1-6,-,TRBV2,15,CASSLQGSYNSPLHF,TGTGCCAGCAGTTTACAGGGTTCCTATAATTCACCCCTCCACTTT
-,TRBJ1-4,-,TRBV30,15,CAWSVGGVINEKLFF,TGTGCCTGGAGTGTGGGAGGGGTAATAAATGAAAAACTGTTTTTT
-,TRBJ1-1,once,TRBV6-5,15,CASSYRGLLFTEAFF,TGTGCCAGCAGTTACAGGGGCCTCCTGTTCACTGAAGCTTTCTTT
TRBD2,TRBJ2-3,few,TRBV5-4,16,CASSLAAVAGLDTQYF,TGTGCCAGCAGCTTGGCCGCGGTAGCGGGATTGGATACGCAGTATTTT
TRBD2,TRBJ2-2,-,TRBV3-1/TRBV3-2,16,CASSQSSGRRTGELFF,TGTGCCAGCAGCCAATCGAGCGGGAGAAGGACCGGGGAGCTGTTTTTT
TRBD2,TRBJ2-7,-,TRBV7-9,14,CASSLAGGTYEQYF,TGTGCCAGCAGCTTAGCGGGAGGGACGTACGAGCAGTACTTC
-,TRBJ2-1,-,TRBV5-4,13,CASIPGSGDEQFF,TGTGCCAGCATTCCCGGGAGTGGGGATGAGCAGTTCTTC
-,TRBJ2-7,-,TRBV12-3/TRBV12-4,13,CASTFEAVYEQYF,TGTGCCAGCACCTTTGAGGCAGTCTACGAGCAGTACTTC
-,TRBJ1-4,few,TRBV3-1/TRBV3-2,13,CASSQRGNEKLFF,TGTGCCAGCAGCCAACGAGGGAATGAAAAACTGTTTTTT
TRBD2,TRBJ2-2,many,TRBV6-4,17,CASSDWLAGENTGELFF,TGTGCCAGCAGTGACTGGCTAGCGGGGGAGAACACCGGGGAGCTGTTTTTT
-,TRBJ1-1,-,TRBV10-3,13,CAISVLGSTEAFF,TGTGCCATCAGTGTACTGGGGAGCACTGAAGCTTTCTTT
TRBD2,TRBJ2-7,-,TRBV7-2,15,CASSYGTSGPYEQYF,TGTGCCAGCAGCTATGGGACTAGCGGGCCCTACGAGCAGTACTTC